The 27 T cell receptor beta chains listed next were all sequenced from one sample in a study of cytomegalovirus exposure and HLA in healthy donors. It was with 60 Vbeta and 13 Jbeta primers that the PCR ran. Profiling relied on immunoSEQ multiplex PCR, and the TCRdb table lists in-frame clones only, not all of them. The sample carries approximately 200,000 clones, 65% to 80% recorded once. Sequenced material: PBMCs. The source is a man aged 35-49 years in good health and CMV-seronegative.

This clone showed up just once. The CDR3 DNA follows: TGTGCCAGCAGCGTAAAACCGGGACAGGGTGTCGAAAAACTGTTTTTT. Translated: CASSVKPGQGVEKLFF. The chain couples TRBV9 to TRBJ1-4; TRBD1 matches at 9 bases. V shed 1 base, J shed 8 bases, and the junction held 9 bases outside the gene matches. This CDR3 contains 16 residues. The germline V gene has CDR1 SGDLS and CDR2 YYNGEE.

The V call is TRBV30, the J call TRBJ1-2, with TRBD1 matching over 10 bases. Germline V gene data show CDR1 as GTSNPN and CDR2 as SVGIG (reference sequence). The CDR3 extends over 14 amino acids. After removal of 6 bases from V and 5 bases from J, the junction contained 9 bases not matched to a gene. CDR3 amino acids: CACWDRGLPYGYTF. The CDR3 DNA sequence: TGTGCCTGCTGGGACAGGGGACTACCTTATGGCTACACCTTC.

The CDR3 bases are TGTGCCAGCAGCGACCCGTGGGGGGGCCGGTTCTTC. Amino acids: CASSDPWGGRFF. This chain links TRBV2 with TRBJ2-1; maybe TRBD2 (7 bases). Germline V gives CDR1 SNHLY, CDR2 FYNNEI. There are 12 residues in the CDR3. The ends were cut back, 6 bases at V and 15 bases at J, with 18 bases in the middle.

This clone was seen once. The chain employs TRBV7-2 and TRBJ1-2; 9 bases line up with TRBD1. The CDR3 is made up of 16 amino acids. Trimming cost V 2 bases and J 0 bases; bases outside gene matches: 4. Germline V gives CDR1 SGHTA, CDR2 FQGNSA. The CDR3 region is CASSLRGQGTNYGYTF. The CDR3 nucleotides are TGTGCCAGCAGCTTAAGGGGACAGGGAACTAACTATGGCTACACCTTC.

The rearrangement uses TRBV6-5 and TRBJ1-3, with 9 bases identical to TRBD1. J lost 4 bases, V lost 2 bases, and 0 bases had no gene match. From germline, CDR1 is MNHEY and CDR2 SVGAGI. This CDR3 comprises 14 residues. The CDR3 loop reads CASSYGTGGNTIYF. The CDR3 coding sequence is TGTGCCAGCAGTTACGGGACAGGGGGAAACACCATATATTTT.

CDR3 amino acids: CSARGLYEQFF. The CDR3 DNA is TGCAGTGCTAGGGGACTATATGAGCAGTTCTTC. The chain links TRBV20-1 to TRBJ2-1, with TRBD2 identical over 7 bases. From germline, CDR1 is DFQATT and CDR2 SNEGSKA (reference sequence). J was trimmed by 8 bases and V by 3 bases; bases with no gene match: 1. CDR3 size: 11 residues.

The CDR3 nucleotides read TGTGCCGGCGCCAGGGCCCGCATCGACGAGCAGTACTTC. Protein: CAGARARIDEQYF. The V gene is TRBV2, the J gene TRBJ2-7; D is possibly TRBD1 (5 bases). The V gene's germline CDR1 is SNHLY and CDR2 FYNNEI. The CDR3 is 13 residues long. V shed 11 bases and J shed 5 bases, with 19 bases lying between them.

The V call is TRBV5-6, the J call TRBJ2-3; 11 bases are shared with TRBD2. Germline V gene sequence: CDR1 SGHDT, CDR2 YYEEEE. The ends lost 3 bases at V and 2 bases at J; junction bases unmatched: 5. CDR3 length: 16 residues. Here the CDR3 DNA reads TGTGCCAGCAGCTGGGGGACTAGCGGACCCACAGATACGCAGTATTTT. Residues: CASSWGTSGPTDTQYF.

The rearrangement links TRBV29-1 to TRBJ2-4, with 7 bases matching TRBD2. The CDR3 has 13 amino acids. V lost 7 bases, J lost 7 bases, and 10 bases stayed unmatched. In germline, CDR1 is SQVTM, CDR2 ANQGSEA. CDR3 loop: CSAGGLAANIQYF. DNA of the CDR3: TGCAGCGCCGGAGGTCTAGCGGCGAACATTCAGTACTTC.

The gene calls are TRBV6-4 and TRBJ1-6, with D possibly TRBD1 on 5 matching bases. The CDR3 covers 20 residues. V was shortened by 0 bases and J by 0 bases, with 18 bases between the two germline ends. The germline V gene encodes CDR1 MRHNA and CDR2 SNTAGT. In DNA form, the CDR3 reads TGTGCCAGCAGTGACTCGATTTGGTACAGGCTTCACTCCTATAATTCACCCCTCCACTTT. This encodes CASSDSIWYRLHSYNSPLHF.

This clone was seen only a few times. Here the CDR3 reads CASSSQGTNTGELFF. In nucleotides, the CDR3 is TGTGCCAGCAGTTCACAGGGGACTAACACCGGGGAGCTGTTTTTT. The chain carries TRBV6-5 and TRBJ2-2; D possibly corresponds to TRBD1 (7 bases). Trimming stripped 4 bases from V and 2 bases from J, with 11 bases between. Germline assignment: CDR1 MNHEY and CDR2 SVGAGI. The CDR3 has 15 amino acids.

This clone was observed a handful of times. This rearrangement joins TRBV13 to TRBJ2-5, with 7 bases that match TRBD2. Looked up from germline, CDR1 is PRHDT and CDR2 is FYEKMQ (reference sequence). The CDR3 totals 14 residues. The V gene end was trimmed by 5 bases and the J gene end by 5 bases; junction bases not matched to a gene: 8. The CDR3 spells CASSPERGLETQYF. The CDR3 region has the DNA TGTGCCAGCAGCCCCGAGCGGGGTTTGGAGACCCAGTACTTC.

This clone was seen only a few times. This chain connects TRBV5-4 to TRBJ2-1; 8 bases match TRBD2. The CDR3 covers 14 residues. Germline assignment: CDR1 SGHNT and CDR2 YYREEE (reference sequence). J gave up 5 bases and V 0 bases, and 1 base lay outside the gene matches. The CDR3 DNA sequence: TGTGCCAGCAGCTTGGCGGGAGGGGACAATGAGCAGTTCTTC. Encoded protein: CASSLAGGDNEQFF.

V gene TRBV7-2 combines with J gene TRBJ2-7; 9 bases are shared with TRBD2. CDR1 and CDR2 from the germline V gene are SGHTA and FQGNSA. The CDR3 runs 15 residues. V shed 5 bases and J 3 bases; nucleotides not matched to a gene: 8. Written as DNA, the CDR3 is TGTGCCAGCAGCCGGGGGGGTAGCGGGAGCTACGAGCAGTACTTC. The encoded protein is CASSRGGSGSYEQYF.

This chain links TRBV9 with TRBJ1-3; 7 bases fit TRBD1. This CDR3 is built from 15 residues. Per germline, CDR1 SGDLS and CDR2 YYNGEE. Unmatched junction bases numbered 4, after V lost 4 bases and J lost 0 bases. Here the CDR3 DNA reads TGTGCCAGCAGCCCAAGACAGGGCTCTGGAAACACCATATATTTT. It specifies CASSPRQGSGNTIYF. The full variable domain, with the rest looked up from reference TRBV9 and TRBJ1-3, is DSGVTQTPKHLITATGQRVTLRCSPRSGDLSVYWYQQSLDQGLQFLIQYYNGEERAKGNILERFSAQQFPDLHSELNLSSLELGDSALYFCASSPRQGSGNTIYFGEGSWLTVV.

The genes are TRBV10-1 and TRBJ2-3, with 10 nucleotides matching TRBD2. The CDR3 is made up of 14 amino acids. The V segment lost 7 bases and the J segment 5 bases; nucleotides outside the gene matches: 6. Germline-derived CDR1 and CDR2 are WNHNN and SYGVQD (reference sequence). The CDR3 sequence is CASKRLAGVDTQYF. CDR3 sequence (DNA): TGCGCCAGCAAGCGGCTAGCGGGAGTAGATACGCAGTATTTT.

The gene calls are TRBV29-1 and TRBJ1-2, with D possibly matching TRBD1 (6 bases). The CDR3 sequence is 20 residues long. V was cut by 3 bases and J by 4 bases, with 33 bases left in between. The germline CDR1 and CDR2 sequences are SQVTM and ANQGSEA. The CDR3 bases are TGCAGCGTTGACCGGGCCGCTTTGATGGGGTACAGGGTAGGGATCTATGGCTACACCTTC. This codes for CSVDRAALMGYRVGIYGYTF.

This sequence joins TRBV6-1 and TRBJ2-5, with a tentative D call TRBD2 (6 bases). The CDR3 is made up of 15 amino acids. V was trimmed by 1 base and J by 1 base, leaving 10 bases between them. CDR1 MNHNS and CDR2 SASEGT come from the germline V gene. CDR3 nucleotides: TGTGCCAGCAGTGAAGAAGGAGGGGTCCAAGAGACCCAGTACTTC. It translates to CASSEEGGVQETQYF.

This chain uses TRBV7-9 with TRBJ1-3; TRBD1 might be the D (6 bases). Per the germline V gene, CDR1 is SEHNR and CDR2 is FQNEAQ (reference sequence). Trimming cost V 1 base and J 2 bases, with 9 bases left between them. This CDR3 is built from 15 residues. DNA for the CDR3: TGTGCCAGCAGCTTAGGTTGGGGGCCTGGAAACACCATATATTTT. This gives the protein CASSLGWGPGNTIYF.

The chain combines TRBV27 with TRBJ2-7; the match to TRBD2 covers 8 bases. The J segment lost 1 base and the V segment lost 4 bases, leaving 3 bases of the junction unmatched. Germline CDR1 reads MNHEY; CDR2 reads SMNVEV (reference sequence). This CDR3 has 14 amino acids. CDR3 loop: CASSSASGSYEQYF. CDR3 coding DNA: TGTGCCAGCAGTTCTGCTAGCGGGTCCTACGAGCAGTACTTC.

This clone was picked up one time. CDR3 sequence (DNA): TGTGCCACCTGTTTGGAAGCGGGGAACACCGGGGAGCTGTTTTTT. Translated, it gives CATCLEAGNTGELFF. This rearrangement joins TRBV27 to TRBJ2-2; a possible D gene is TRBD2 (6 bases). The germline V and J ends were trimmed by 10 bases and 1 base, with 16 bases remaining between them. The CDR3 is 15 residues long. The germline CDR1 and CDR2 sequences are MNHEY and SMNVEV (reference sequence).

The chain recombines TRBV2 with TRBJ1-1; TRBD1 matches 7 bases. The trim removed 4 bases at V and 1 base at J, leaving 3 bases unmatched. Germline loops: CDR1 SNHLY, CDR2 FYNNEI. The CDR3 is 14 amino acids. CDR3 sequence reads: CASSANRGNTEAFF. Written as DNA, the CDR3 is TGTGCCAGCAGTGCAAACAGGGGGAACACTGAAGCTTTCTTT.

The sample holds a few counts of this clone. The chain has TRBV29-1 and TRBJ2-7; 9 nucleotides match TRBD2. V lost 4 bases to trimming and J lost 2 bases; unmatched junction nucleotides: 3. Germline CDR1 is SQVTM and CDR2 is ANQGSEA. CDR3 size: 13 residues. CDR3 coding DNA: TGCAGCGTTGCTAGCGGGACCACCTACGAGCAGTACTTC. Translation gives CSVASGTTYEQYF.

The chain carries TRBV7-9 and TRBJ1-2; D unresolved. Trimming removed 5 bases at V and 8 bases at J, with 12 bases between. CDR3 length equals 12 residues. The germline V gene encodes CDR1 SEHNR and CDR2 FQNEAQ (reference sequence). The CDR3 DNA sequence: TGTGCCAGCAGCCTAGACCAGGTCGGCTACACCTTC. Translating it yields CASSLDQVGYTF.

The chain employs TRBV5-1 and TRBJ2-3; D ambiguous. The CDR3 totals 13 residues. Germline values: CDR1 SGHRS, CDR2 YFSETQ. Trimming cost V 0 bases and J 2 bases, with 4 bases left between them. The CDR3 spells CASSLDYTDTQYF. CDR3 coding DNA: TGCGCCAGCAGCTTGGACTACACAGATACGCAGTATTTT.

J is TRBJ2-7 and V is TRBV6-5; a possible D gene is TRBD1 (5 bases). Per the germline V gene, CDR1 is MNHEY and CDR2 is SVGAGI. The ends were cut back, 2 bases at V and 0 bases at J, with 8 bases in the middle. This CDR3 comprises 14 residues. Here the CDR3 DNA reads TGTGCCAGCAGTTACGCAGGGTTCTCCTACGAGCAGTACTTC. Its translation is CASSYAGFSYEQYF.

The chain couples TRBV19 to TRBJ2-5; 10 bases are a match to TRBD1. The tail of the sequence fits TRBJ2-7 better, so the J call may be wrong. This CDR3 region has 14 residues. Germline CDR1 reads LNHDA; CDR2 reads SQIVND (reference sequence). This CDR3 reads CASSLGQGNYEQYF. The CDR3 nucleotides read TGTGCCAGTAGCTTGGGACAGGGGAACTACGAGCAGTACTTC.